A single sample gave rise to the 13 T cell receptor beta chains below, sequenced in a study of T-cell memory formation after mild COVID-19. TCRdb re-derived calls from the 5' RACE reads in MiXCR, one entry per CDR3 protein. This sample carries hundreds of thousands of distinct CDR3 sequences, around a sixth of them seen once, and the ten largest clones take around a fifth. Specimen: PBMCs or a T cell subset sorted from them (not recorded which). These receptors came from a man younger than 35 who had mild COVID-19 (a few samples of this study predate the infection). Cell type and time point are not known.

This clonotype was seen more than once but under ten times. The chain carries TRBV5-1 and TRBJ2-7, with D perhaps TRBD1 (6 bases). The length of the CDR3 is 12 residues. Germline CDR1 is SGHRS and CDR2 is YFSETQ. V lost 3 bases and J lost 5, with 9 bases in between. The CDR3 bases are TGCGCCAGCAGCTATCCAGGGGACGAGCAGTACTTC. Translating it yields CASSYPGDEQYF. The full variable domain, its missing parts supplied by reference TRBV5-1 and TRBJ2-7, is KAGVTQTPRYLIKTRGQQVTLSCSPISGHRSVSWYQQTPGQGLQFLFEYFSETQRNKGNFPGRFSGRQFSNSRSEMNVSTLELGDSALYLCASSYPGDEQYFGPGTRLTVT.

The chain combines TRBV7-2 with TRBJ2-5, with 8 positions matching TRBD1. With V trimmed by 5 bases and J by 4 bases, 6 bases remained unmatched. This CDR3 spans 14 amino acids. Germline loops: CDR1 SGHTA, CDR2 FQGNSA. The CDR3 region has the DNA TGTGCCAGCAGCCCACGTCAGGGGGCAGAGACCCAGTACTTC. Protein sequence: CASSPRQGAETQYF.

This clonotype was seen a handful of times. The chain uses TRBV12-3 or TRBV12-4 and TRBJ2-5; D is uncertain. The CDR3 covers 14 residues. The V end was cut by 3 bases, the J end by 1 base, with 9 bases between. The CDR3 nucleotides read TGTGCCAGCAGTTTGCCCACAGCCCAAGAGACCCAGTACTTC. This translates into CASSLPTAQETQYF.

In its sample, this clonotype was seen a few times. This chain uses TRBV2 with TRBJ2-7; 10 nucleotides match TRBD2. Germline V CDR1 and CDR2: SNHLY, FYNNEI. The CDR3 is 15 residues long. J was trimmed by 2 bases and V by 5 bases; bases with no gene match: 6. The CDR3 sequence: CASSPTSGLPYEQYF. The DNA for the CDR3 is TGTGCCAGCAGTCCGACTAGCGGGCTACCCTACGAGCAGTACTTC.

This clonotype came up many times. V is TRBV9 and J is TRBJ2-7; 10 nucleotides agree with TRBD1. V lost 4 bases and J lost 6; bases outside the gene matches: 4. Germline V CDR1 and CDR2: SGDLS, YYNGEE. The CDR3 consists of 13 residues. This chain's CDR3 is CASSRDRGGEQYV. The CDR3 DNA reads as TGTGCCAGCAGCCGGGACAGGGGTGGCGAGCAGTACGTC.

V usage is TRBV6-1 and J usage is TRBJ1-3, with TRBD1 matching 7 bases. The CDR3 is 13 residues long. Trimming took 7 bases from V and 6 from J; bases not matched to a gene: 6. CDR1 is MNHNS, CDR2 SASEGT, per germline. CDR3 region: CASTTDRKNTIYF. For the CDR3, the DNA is TGTGCCAGCACTACGGACAGGAAAAACACCATATATTTT.

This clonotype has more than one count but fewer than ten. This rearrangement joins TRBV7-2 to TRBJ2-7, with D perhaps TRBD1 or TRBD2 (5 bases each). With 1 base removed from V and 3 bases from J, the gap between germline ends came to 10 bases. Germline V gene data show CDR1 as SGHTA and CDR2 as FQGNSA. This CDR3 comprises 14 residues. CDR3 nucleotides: TGTGCCAGCAGCTTAGGGGGACCCGTCTACGAGCAGTACTTC. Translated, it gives CASSLGGPVYEQYF. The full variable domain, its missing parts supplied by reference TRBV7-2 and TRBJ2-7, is GAGVSQSPSNKVTEKGKDVELRCDPISGHTALYWYRQSLGQGLEFLIYFQGNSAPDKSGLPSDRFSAERTGGSVSTLTIQRTQQEDSAVYLCASSLGGPVYEQYFGPGTRLTVT.

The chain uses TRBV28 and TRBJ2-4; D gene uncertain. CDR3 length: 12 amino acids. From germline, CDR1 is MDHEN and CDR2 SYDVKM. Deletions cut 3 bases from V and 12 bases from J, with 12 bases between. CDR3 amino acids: CASSFQGKSQYF. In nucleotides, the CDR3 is TGTGCCAGCAGTTTTCAAGGGAAAAGTCAGTACTTC.

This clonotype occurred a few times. CDR3 amino acids: CASSSLGVTGELFF. The CDR3 nucleotides read TGTGCCAGCAGTTCCCTTGGGGTGACTGGGGAGCTGTTTTTT. This chain uses TRBV6-2 or TRBV6-3 with TRBJ2-2; D remains ambiguous. Germline assignment: CDR1 MNHEY and CDR2 SVGEGT. The V end was cut by 4 bases, the J end by 8 bases, with 14 bases between. This CDR3 is built from 14 residues.

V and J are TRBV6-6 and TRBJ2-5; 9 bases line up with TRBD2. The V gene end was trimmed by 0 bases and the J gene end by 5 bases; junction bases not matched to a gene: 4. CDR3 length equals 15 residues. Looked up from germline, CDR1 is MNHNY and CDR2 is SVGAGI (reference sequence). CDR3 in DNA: TGTGCCAGCAGTTACTCGGCGGGGGGGCCGGAGACCCAGTACTTC. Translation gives CASSYSAGGPETQYF.

The CDR3, as DNA: TGTGCCAGCAGCTTGGATCCTAGCGGGGGGCTCGAAGAGACCCAGTACTTC. Amino acids: CASSLDPSGGLEETQYF. This chain connects TRBV5-4 to TRBJ2-5; TRBD2 matches at 11 bases. Germline lookup yields CDR1 SGHNT and CDR2 YYREEE (reference sequence). This CDR3 is 17 amino acids long. The junction had 7 bases not matched to a gene; V was cut back by 0 bases and J by 3 bases. Complete variable domain (other parts from reference TRBV5-4 and TRBJ2-5): ETGVTQSPTHLIKTRGQQVTLRCSSQSGHNTVSWYQQALGQGPQFIFQYYREEENGRGNFPPRFSGLQFPNYSSELNVNALELDDSALYLCASSLDPSGGLEETQYFGPGTRLLVL.

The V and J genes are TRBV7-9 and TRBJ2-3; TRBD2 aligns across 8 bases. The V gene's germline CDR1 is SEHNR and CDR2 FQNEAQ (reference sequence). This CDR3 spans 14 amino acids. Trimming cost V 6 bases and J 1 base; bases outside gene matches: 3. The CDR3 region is CASRPGGRTDTQYF. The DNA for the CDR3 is TGTGCCAGCAGACCGGGGGGGCGCACAGATACGCAGTATTTT.

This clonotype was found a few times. The CDR3 nucleotides are TGCGCCAGCAGCTTGGCGGCCAGGGCTAACTATGGCTACACCTTC. Amino acid sequence: CASSLAARANYGYTF. The chain couples TRBV5-1 to TRBJ1-2, with TRBD1 as a possible D gene (5 bases). Germline V lookup: CDR1 SGHRS, CDR2 YFSETQ. This CDR3 has 15 residues. The ends were cut back, 0 bases at V and 0 bases at J, with 9 bases in the middle.